The clone carrying this T cell receptor beta chain was seen once. Its antigen is still unknown. V lost 3 bases, J lost 3 bases, and 3 bases stayed unmatched. The V gene's germline CDR1 is MNHEY and CDR2 SMNVEV (reference sequence). The CDR3 is 14 amino acids. These data are taken from a study of T cell responses to AZD1222 COVID-19 vaccine. Findings of the study overall: Researchers took repertoire samples only after the peak T cell response had come. Across the whole spike, CD4 TCRs peaked at regions 160-218 and 743-854. Nearly half of the spike-specific TCRs reportedly recognize variant regions that carry no mutations.

Assay: immunoSEQ multiplex PCR; the TCRdb copy retains only in-frame clones and omits some. The table includes approximately 100,000 clones, more than 85% detected once. The source is an adult in good health. Specimen: peripheral blood, collected on day 0 of AZD1222 vaccination. The V call is TRBV27, the J call TRBJ2-7; TRBD2 matches 9 bases. CDR3 coding DNA: TGTGCCAGCAGTTTCGCTAGCGGGGACTACGAGCAGTACTTC. Translating gives CASSFASGDYEQYF.